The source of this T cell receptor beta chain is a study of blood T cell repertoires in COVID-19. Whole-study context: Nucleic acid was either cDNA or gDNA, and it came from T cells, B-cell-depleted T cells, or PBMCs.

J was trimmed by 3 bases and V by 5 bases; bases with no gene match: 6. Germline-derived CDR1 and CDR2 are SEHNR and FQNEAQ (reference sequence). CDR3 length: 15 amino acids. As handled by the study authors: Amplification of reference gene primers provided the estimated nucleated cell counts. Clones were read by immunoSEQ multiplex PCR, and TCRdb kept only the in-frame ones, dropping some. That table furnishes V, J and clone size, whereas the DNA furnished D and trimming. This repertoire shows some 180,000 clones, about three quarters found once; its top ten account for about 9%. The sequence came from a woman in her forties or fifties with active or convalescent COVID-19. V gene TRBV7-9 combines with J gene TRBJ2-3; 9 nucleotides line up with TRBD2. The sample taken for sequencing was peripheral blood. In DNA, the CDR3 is TGTGCCAGCAGCCCTCCGGGACTAGCAACAGATACGCAGTATTTT. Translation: CASSPPGLATDTQYF.